Included here is one T cell receptor beta chain sequence, with context. Its antigen is not known. CDR1 and CDR2 (germline): SGHVS, FQNEAQ. This CDR3 contains 13 residues. Trimming pared 5 bases from V and 7 bases from J, leaving 14 bases between. This sample was taken from a study of persistence of HIV-infected CD4 T cells. Cells were stimulated nonspecifically with anti-CD3/anti-CD28 magnetic beads. Sorting selected CD4+ T cells upregulating both CD40 ligand and CD69. Adults with HIV-1 started suppressive ART while chronically infected. PBMCs were depleted of CD8+ T cells before stimulation. Points from the study as a whole: The rare CMV-responding cells with HIV-1 proviruses were not separately TCR-sequenced. Degenerate expanded CDR3beta sequences were enriched among CMV- and Gag-responding cells.

This was the immunoSEQ version 4 assay in survey mode. TCRdb's copy holds only in-frame clones and misses some; the assay was immunoSEQ multiplex PCR. The data show about 45,000 clones, with approximately 89% seen just once and 1.5% to 2% held by the top ten. The material was CD4+ T cells sorted from PBMCs after 18-hour stimulation, obtained from a patient who received antiretroviral therapy. The chain recombines TRBV7-8 with TRBJ1-2, with D hard to call. This clonotype originated in an adult man with HIV who was CMV-seropositive. In DNA, the CDR3 is TGTGCCAGCAGCCGCCCGTCTCAAAGTGGCTACACCTTC. This sequence encodes CASSRPSQSGYTF.